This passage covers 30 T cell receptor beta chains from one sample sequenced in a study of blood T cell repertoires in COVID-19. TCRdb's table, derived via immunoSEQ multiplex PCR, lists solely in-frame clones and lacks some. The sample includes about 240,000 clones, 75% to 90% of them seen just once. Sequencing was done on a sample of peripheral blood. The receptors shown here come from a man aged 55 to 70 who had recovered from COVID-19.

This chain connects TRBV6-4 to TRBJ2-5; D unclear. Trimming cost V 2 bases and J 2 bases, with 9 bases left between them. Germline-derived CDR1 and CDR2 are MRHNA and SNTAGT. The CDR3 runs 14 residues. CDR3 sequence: CASSDPYLQETQYF. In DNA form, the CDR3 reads TGTGCCAGCAGTGACCCCTACCTACAAGAGACCCAGTACTTC.

The CDR3 loop reads CASSVGRGAAYEQYV. CDR3 sequence (DNA): TGTGCCAGCAGTGTAGGCAGGGGCGCCGCCTACGAGCAGTACGTC. The V gene is TRBV2, the J gene TRBJ2-7, with D tentatively TRBD1 (6 bases). The V gene lost 4 bases and the J gene lost 2 bases, with 15 bases spanning the gap. The CDR3 is 15 amino acids. Per germline, CDR1 SNHLY and CDR2 FYNNEI.

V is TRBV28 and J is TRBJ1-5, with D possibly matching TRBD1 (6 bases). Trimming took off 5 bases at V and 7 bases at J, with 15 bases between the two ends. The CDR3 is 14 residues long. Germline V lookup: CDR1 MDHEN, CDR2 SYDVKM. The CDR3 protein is CASSAPTGKQPQHF. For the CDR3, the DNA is TGTGCCAGCAGTGCTCCCACAGGGAAACAGCCCCAGCATTTT. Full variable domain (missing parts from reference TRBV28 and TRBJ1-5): DVKVTQSSRYLVKRTGEKVFLECVQDMDHENMFWYRQDPGLGLRLIYFSYDVKMKEKGDIPEGYSVSREKKERFSLILESASTNQTSMYLCASSAPTGKQPQHFGDGTRLSIL.

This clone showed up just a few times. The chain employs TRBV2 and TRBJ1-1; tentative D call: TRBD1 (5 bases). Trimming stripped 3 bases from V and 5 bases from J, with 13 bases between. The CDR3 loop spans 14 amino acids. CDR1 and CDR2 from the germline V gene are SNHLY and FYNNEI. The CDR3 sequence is CASSDRGGRTEAFF. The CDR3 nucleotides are TGTGCCAGCAGTGACCGCGGGGGGAGAACTGAAGCTTTCTTT.

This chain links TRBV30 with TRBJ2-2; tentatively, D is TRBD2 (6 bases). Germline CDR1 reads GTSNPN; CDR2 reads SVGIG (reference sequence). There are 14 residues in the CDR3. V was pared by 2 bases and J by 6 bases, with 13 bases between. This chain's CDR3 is CAWSRGLAPGELFF. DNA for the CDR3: TGTGCCTGGAGTCGGGGCCTAGCGCCCGGGGAGCTGTTTTTT.

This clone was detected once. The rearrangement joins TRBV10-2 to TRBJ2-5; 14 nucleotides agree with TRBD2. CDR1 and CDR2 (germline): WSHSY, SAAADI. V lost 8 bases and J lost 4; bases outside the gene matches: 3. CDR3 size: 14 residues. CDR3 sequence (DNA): TGCGCCAGCGGGACTAGCGGGGGAAGAGAGACCCAGTACTTC. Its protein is CASGTSGGRETQYF.

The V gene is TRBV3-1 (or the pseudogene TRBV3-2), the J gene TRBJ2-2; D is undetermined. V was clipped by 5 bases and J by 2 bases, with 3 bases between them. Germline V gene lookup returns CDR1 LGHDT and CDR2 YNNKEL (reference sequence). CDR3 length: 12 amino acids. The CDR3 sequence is CASSSNTGELFF. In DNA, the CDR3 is TGTGCCAGCAGCTCAAACACCGGGGAGCTGTTTTTT.

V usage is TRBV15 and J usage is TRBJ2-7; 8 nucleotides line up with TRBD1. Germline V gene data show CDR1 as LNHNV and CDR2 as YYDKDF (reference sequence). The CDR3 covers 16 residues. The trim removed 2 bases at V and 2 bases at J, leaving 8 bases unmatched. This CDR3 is CATSRSRNRGAYEQYF. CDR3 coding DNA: TGTGCCACCAGCAGATCCAGGAACAGGGGGGCCTACGAGCAGTACTTC.

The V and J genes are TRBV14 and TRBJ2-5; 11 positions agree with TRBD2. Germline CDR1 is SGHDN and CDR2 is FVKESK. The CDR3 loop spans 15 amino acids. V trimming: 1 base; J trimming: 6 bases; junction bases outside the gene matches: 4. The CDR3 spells CASSQGLAGGKTQYF. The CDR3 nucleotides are TGTGCCAGCAGCCAAGGGCTAGCGGGGGGAAAGACCCAGTACTTC.

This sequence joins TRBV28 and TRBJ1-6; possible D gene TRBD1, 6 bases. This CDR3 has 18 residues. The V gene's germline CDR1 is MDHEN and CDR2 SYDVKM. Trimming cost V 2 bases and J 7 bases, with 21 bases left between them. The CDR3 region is CASSLAFRAGAVNSPLHF. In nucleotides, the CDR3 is TGTGCCAGCAGTTTAGCTTTTCGGGCAGGGGCGGTAAATTCACCCCTCCACTTT.

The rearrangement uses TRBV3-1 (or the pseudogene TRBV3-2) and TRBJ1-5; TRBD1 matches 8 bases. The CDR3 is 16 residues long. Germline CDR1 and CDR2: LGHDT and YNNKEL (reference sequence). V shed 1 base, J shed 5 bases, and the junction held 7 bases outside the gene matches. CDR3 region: CASSQAGQGRDQPQHF. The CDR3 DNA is TGTGCCAGCAGCCAAGCCGGACAGGGTAGGGATCAGCCCCAGCATTTT.

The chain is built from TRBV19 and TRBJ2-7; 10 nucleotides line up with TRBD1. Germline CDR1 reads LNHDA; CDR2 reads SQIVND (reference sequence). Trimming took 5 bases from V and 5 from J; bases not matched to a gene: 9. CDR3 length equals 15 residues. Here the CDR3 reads CASSPPTGGFHEQYF. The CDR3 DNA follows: TGTGCCAGTAGTCCCCCGACAGGGGGCTTTCACGAGCAGTACTTC.

The CDR3 protein is CASSLGGPGNSNQPQHF. CDR3 coding DNA: TGTGCCAGCAGCTTAGGAGGTCCCGGAAATAGCAATCAGCCCCAGCATTTT. This chain connects TRBV7-9 to TRBJ1-5; D is unclear. Between the trimmed V and J ends, which lost 1 base and 0 bases, there was a span of 13 bases. This CDR3 contains 17 residues. Germline CDR1 and CDR2: SEHNR and FQNEAQ (reference sequence).

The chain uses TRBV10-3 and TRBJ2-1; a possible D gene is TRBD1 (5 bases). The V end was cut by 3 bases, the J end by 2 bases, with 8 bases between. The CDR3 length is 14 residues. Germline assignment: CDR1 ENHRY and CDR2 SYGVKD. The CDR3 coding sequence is TGTGCCATCAGTGACAGGGTGGCCTACAATGAGCAGTTCTTC. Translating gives CAISDRVAYNEQFF.

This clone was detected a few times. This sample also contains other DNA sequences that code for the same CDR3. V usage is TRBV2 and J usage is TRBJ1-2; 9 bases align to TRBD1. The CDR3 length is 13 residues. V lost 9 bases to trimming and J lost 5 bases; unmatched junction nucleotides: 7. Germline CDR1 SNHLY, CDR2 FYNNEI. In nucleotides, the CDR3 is TGTGCCAGGAGAGGACAGGGGAGGTATGGCTACACCTTC. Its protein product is CARRGQGRYGYTF.

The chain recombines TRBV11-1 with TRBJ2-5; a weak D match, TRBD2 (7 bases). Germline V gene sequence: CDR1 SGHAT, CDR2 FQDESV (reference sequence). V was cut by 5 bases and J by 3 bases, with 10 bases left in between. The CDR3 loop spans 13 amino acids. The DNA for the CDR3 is TGTGCCAGCAGCCGGGGGGCGAAAGAGACCCAGTACTTC. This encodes CASSRGAKETQYF.

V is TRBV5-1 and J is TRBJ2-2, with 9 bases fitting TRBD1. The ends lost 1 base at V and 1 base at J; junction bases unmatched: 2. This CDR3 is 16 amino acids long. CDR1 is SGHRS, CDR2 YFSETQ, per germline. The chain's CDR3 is CASSLLGQGNTGELFF. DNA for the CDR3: TGCGCCAGCAGCTTGTTGGGACAGGGGAACACCGGGGAGCTGTTTTTT.

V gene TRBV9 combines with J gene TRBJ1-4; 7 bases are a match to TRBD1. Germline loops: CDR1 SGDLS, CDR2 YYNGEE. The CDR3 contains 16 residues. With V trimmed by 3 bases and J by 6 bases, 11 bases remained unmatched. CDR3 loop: CASSEQGQTEHEKLFF. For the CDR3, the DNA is TGTGCCAGCAGCGAACAGGGACAGACCGAACATGAAAAACTGTTTTTT.

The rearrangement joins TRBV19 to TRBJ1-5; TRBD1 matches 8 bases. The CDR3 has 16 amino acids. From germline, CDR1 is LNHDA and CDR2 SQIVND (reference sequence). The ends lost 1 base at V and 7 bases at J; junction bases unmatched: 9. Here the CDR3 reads CASSIGGQALFQPQHF. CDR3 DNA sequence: TGTGCCAGTAGTATAGGGGGACAGGCCCTATTCCAGCCCCAGCATTTT.

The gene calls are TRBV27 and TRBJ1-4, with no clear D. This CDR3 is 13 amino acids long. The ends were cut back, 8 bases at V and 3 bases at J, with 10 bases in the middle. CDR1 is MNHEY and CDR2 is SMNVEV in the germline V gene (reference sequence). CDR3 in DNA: TGTGCCAGCGCCGGGATGGCTAATGAAAAACTGTTTTTT. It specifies CASAGMANEKLFF. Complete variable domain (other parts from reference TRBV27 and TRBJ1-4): EAQVTQNPRYLITVTGKKLTVTCSQNMNHEYMSWYRQDPGLGLRQIYYSMNVEVTDKGDVPEGYKVSRKEKRNFPLILESPSPNQTSLYFCASAGMANEKLFFGSGTQLSVL.

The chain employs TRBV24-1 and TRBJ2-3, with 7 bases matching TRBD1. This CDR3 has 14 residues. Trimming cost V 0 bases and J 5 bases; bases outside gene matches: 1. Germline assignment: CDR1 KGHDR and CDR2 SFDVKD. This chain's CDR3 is CATSDLSGGDTQYF. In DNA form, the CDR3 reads TGTGCCACCAGTGATTTGTCAGGGGGAGATACGCAGTATTTT.

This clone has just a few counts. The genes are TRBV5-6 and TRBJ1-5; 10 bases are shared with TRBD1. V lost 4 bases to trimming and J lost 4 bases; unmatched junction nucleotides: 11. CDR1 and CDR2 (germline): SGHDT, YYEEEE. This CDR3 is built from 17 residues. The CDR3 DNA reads TGTGCCAGCAGCCGCTCCTGGGGGGACAGGGGTAATCAGCCCCAGCATTTT. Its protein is CASSRSWGDRGNQPQHF.

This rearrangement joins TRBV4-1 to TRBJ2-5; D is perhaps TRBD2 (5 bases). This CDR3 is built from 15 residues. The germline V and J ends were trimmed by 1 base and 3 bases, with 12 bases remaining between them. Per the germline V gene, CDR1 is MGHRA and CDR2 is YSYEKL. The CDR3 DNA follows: TGCGCCAGCAGCCAAGTTTATCCGGGGAAAGAGACCCAGTACTTC. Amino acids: CASSQVYPGKETQYF.

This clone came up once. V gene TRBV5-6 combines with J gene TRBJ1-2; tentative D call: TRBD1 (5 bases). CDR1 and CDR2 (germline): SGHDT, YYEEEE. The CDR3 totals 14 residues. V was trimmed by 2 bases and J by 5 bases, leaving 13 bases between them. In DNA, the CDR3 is TGTGCCAGCAGCTTAAGGGGAACCTCGTATGGCTACACCTTC. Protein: CASSLRGTSYGYTF.

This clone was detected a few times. CDR3: CASSVDLTANYGYTF. The CDR3 nucleotides read TGTGCCAGCAGCGTTGACCTTACAGCAAACTATGGCTACACCTTC. The chain has TRBV9 and TRBJ1-2; D gene ambiguous. This CDR3 region has 15 residues. The germline gives CDR1 SGDLS, CDR2 YYNGEE. V gave up 2 bases and J gave up 2 bases, with 13 bases separating them.

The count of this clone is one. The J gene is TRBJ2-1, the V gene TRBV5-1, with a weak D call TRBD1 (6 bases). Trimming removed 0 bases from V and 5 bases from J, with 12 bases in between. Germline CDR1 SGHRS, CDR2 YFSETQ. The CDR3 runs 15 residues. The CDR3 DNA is TGCGCCAGCAGCTTGGACAGGGCATCGGACAATGAGCAGTTCTTC. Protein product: CASSLDRASDNEQFF.

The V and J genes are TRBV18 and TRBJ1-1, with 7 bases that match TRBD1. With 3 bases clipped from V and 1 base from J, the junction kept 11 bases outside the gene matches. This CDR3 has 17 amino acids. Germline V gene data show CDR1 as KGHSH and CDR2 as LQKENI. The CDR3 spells CASSPRLGDSENTEAFF. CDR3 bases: TGTGCCAGCTCACCGCGCCTTGGGGACAGCGAGAACACTGAAGCTTTCTTT.

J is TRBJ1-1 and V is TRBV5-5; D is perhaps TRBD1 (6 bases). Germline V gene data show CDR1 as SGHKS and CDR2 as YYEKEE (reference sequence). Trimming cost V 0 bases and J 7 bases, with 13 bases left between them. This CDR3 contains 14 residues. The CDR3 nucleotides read TGTGCCAGCAGCTTGGGTGGGGGCGAACATGAAGCTTTCTTT. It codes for CASSLGGGEHEAFF.

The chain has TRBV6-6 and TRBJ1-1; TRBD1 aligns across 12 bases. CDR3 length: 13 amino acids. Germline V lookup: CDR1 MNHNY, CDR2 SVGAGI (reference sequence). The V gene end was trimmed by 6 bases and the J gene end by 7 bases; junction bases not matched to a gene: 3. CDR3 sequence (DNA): TGTGCCAGCAGAGGGACAGGGGGCTTTGAAGCTTTCTTT. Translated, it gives CASRGTGGFEAFF.

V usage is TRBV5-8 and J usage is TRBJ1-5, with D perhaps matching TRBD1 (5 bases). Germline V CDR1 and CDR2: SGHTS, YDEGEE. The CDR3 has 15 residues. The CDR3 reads CGGAGGLHQGQPQHF. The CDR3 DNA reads TGTGGCGGGGCAGGCGGACTACATCAGGGTCAGCCCCAGCATTTT.